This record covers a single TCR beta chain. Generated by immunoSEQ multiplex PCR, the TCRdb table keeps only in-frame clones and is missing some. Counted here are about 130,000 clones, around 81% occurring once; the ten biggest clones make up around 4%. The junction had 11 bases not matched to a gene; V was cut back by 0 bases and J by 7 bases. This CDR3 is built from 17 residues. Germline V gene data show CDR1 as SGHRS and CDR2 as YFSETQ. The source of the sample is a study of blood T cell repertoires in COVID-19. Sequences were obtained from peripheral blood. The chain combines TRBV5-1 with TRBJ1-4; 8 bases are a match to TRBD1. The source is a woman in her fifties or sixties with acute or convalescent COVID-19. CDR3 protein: CASSLGTGKILGEKLFF. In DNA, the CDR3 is TGCGCCAGCAGCTTGGGGACAGGGAAGATCTTAGGTGAAAAACTGTTTTTT.